This T cell receptor beta chain was recovered during a study of breast tumors, draining lymph nodes, adjacent tissues (dated by TCRdb to 2016 to 2017). General notes on the study: Breast cancer patients provided tumor, adjacent nontumor tissue and axillary lymph nodes, and the study compared the TCR beta repertoires across these three sources. The study was designed to assess the relationships and possible T-cell exchange between tumor, surrounding tissue and draining lymph node repertoires in human breast cancer.

Overall study results and their limits: The conclusion that tumor T cells originate in lymph nodes was framed as consistent with a hypothesis rather than directly demonstrated. Tumor T-cell repertoires showed less diversity than lymph node repertoires and more diversity than nontumor tissue repertoires, and tumor T-cell repertoires showed preferential V and J gene usage. Tumor and nontumor tissue repertoires were significantly more similar in luminal-like than in basal-like breast cancer. The data were considered consistent with the idea that most tumor T cells come from the lymph node and then expand in tumor tissue.

Instrument on record: Illumina HiSeq 2000. TCR beta chain libraries were generated through multiplex PCR amplification. The amplified TCR beta chain products were analyzed by high-throughput sequencing. Starting from the raw public reads, TCRdb applied fastp trimming at Q25, assembled clones with MiXCR and retained in-frame beta chains. Identical CDR3 proteins give one entry, which carries the most common genes and DNA. For this sample the table gives some 100,000 distinct CDR3 sequences, of which 20% to 25% were detected only once. More than 0.9% of the sample goes to the ten largest clones. The lymph node samples were taken from the axillary draining lymph nodes of breast cancer patients. This clonotype has a count of ten or more. Its cognate antigen has yet to be identified. Base qualities are not recorded, but no much larger clone differs from it by a single base. The junction shows trimming of 2 bases on V and 4 bases on J, plus 9 bases between the germline ends. Inclusive of the bounding cysteine and phenylalanine, the CDR3 is 14 residues long. Only the CDR3 part of the read is kept: 42 bases, read in frame from the first base. The germline V gene supplies CDR1 SGHDN and CDR2 FVKESK.

The receptor chain draws on TRBV14 and TRBJ1-3; the D region possibly corresponds to TRBD1 (5 bases align). This receptor was identified in a female donor with breast cancer. Some clones in this sample may be carry-over from other donors' samples. The sequencing input was axillary lymph node tissue. In nucleotides, the sequence is TGTGCCAGCAGCCAACGAGGGGCAGGAAACACCATATATTTT. Protein translation: CASSQRGAGNTIYF. The variable domain in full, with residues beyond the CDR3 obtained from the reference TRBV14 and TRBJ1-3 genes, is EAGVTQFPSHSVIEKGQTVTLRCDPISGHDNLYWYRRVMGKEIKFLLHFVKESKQDESGMPNNRFLAERTGGTYSTLKVQPAELEDSGVYFCASSQRGAGNTIYFGEGSWLTVV.